Given below is one TCR beta chain in context. In the authors' methods: Estimated nucleated cell counts came from reference gene primer amplification. Sequenced by immunoSEQ multiplex PCR; TCRdb stores in-frame clones only, minus some. The D gene and trimming were derived from the DNA, and the V and J assignments and clone size from that table. Of around 210,000 clones listed, almost 90% are singletons. This sample was included in a study of blood T cell repertoires in COVID-19. Study information: Samples representing acute and convalescent COVID-19 were sourced from the United States, Italy and Spain. T cells, B-cell-depleted T cells, or PBMCs supplied cDNA or gDNA.

Trimming took 7 bases from V and 8 from J, leaving 15 bases between them. This CDR3 has 14 residues. Germline V lookup: CDR1 LGHDT, CDR2 YNNKEL (reference sequence). This chain links TRBV3-1 (or the pseudogene TRBV3-2) with TRBJ1-6; D may be TRBD1 (5 bases). The sequence was obtained from a young man with active or convalescent COVID-19. Sample: peripheral blood. CDR3 region: CASTRLRGDSPLHF. DNA of the CDR3: TGTGCCAGCACACGACTTAGGGGTGATTCACCCCTCCACTTT.